This T cell receptor beta chain was obtained from a study of healthy donors' naive CD4 and CD8 T cells. Study as a whole: All functional IMGT TCR alpha variants were covered by new primers.

Turning to this clonotype: Its antigen is undetermined.

This CDR3 spans 22 amino acids. A linear amplification protocol produced the TCR libraries from roughly 480 ng of total RNA. Each CDR3 protein gets one entry after TCRdb re-called the reads with MiXCR. The sample lists approximately 180,000 distinct CDR3 sequences, over 60% occurring once. Study-wide findings and caveats: Possible naive T cell homeostatic proliferation bias remained unaddressed. Most V and J genes were reportedly biased between naive CD4+ and CD8+ cells.

The sequence came from a pool of human donors in good health; the sample pools cells from several healthy donors. The chain recombines TRBV21-1 with TRBJ2-1; the listed D gene, TRBD1, was not tested against the DNA. TRBV21-1 is given as a pseudogene. Sequenced: naive CD4+ and CD8+ T cells sorted from blood, pooled from several donors. CDR3 residues: CASSPKTWDRGLAGVRMGEQFF. In DNA, the CDR3 is TGTGCCAGCAGCCCAAAGACGTGGGACAGGGGGCTGGCGGGAGTCCGCATGGGGGAGCAGTTCTTC.